This T cell receptor beta chain was captured by sequencing in a study of T-cell memory formation after mild COVID-19. CDR3 size: 14 residues. Germline V CDR1 and CDR2: SGHVS, FNYEAQ. V lost 2 bases and J 3 bases, leaving 10 bases between the germline ends. About this clonotype: Its antigen is unknown.

5'RACE with constant-segment primers built TCRalpha and TCRbeta cDNA libraries with UMIs. MiXCR, applied by TCRdb to the 5' RACE reads, yields one record per CDR3 protein. The sample contains about 140,000 distinct CDR3 sequences, around 15% of which appear only once. Whole-study findings and limits: CD4/CD8 balance held among clones contracting day 15 to 85, and later expanders leaned CD4+. The study detected some responding clones in pre-infection memory, suggesting cross-reactive memory joined.

This clonotype originated in an adult woman who had mild COVID-19 (a few samples of this study predate the infection). Cell type and time point are not known. V gene TRBV7-6 combines with J gene TRBJ1-1; D unresolved. The source material was PBMCs or a T cell subset sorted from them (not recorded which). CDR3 residues: CASSLRPVDTEAFF. The CDR3 nucleotides are TGTGCCAGCAGCTTACGACCGGTGGACACTGAAGCTTTCTTT.